One and the same sample provided the 9 T cell receptor beta chains below, sequenced in a study of T cells after yellow fever vaccination. One entry per CDR3 protein results from TCRdb running MiXCR on the 5' RACE reads. The profile covers nearly 300,000 distinct CDR3 sequences, with around 9.3% appearing a single time and about 3% taken by the ten largest. The source material was CD4+ T cells sorted from PBMCs, sampled 5 days after the yellow fever booster vaccination. The receptor source for this set is a man younger than 35 who received the YFV17D yellow fever vaccine.

This clonotype was counted only a few times. The V gene is TRBV7-9, the J gene TRBJ2-5; D not resolved. The germline V and J ends were trimmed by 2 bases and 5 bases, with 9 bases remaining between them. CDR1 is SEHNR, CDR2 FQNEAQ, per germline (reference sequence). This CDR3 is 13 amino acids long. The CDR3 reads CASSLPNWETQYF. CDR3 coding DNA: TGTGCCAGCAGCTTACCGAATTGGGAGACCCAGTACTTC.

This clonotype has more than one count but fewer than ten. The chain has TRBV10-3 and TRBJ2-5, with a possible D match to TRBD2 (5 bases). Trimming removed 5 bases from V and 0 bases from J, with 10 bases in between. The CDR3 sequence is 14 residues long. In germline, CDR1 is ENHRY, CDR2 SYGVKD. The CDR3 loop reads CAISRENNQETQYF. CDR3 DNA sequence: TGTGCCATCAGTCGGGAAAATAACCAAGAGACCCAGTACTTC.

This clonotype was counted a few times. The rearrangement links TRBV7-6 to TRBJ2-1; 12 bases line up with TRBD1. This CDR3 comprises 20 residues. Germline V CDR1 and CDR2: SGHVS, FNYEAQ. The J segment lost 0 bases and the V segment lost 6 bases, leaving 15 bases of the junction unmatched. The CDR3 nucleotides read TGTGCCAGCAGTTCCCGGGGGGGACAGGGGGCCTTGAGCTCCTACAATGAGCAGTTCTTC. Protein sequence: CASSSRGGQGALSSYNEQFF.

There are a few counts of this clonotype. For the CDR3, the DNA is TGTGCCAGCTCACCTATTGGACAGGACAATGAGCAGTTCTTC. Amino acids: CASSPIGQDNEQFF. This sequence joins TRBV18 and TRBJ2-1; TRBD1 aligns across 7 bases. CDR1 and CDR2 from the germline V gene are KGHSH and LQKENI. V lost 3 bases and J lost 5; bases outside the gene matches: 4. This CDR3 has 14 amino acids.

The table lists this clonotype with a few counts. The rearrangement joins TRBV6-5 to TRBJ2-3, with D possibly matching TRBD2 (6 bases). Germline assignment: CDR1 MNHEY and CDR2 SVGAGI. V lost 0 bases and J 6 bases, leaving 13 bases between the germline ends. The CDR3 contains 15 residues. CDR3 nucleotide sequence: TGTGCCAGCAGTTACTCAGGGACTGCGGTTGATACGCAGTATTTT. Its translation: CASSYSGTAVDTQYF.

The genes are TRBV6-2 or TRBV6-3 and TRBJ2-3; D ambiguous. V lost 7 bases and J 4 bases, leaving 9 bases between the germline ends. The CDR3 runs 12 residues. Germline CDR1 and CDR2: MNHEY and SVGEGT. The CDR3 sequence is CASNGAADTQYF. The CDR3 DNA reads as TGTGCCAGCAACGGCGCGGCAGATACGCAGTATTTT.

This clonotype showed up many times. This chain connects TRBV6-2 or TRBV6-3 to TRBJ2-1, with 9 bases fitting TRBD2. This CDR3 has 14 residues. CDR1 is MNHEY, CDR2 SVGEGT, per germline. V gave up 6 bases and J gave up 8 bases; unmatched junction bases: 8. The CDR3 is CASRRAGGSHEQFF. The CDR3 region has the DNA TGTGCCAGCAGACGAGCGGGGGGTAGCCATGAGCAGTTCTTC.

This clonotype was counted many times. This chain uses TRBV5-4 with TRBJ2-5, with 7 bases that match TRBD1. The CDR3 spans 18 residues. The trim removed 0 bases at V and 0 bases at J, leaving 11 bases unmatched. Germline V lookup: CDR1 SGHNT, CDR2 YYREEE (reference sequence). The CDR3 coding sequence is TGTGCCAGCAGCTTGGGGTTGTCGGGCACAGGGGACCAAGAGACCCAGTACTTC. It translates to CASSLGLSGTGDQETQYF.

The chain combines TRBV24-1 with TRBJ2-5, with 9 bases matching TRBD1. The length of the CDR3 is 13 residues. V was clipped by 7 bases and J by 5 bases; unmatched bases: 4. Per the germline V gene, CDR1 is KGHDR and CDR2 is SFDVKD. The CDR3 spells CATRQGAGETQYF. The CDR3 DNA is TGTGCCACCAGACAGGGGGCTGGTGAGACCCAGTACTTC.